The entry below describes one T cell receptor beta chain. The antigen is unknown. Researchers ran the PCR with 60 Vbeta and 13 Jbeta primers. Produced via immunoSEQ multiplex PCR; TCRdb's table is partial and in-frame only. This sample has a few hundred thousand clones, with around 90% found just once. This sample was taken from a study of cytomegalovirus exposure and HLA in healthy donors. Study summary: Unique TCR beta sequences numbering fewer than 130 million came from around 180 million T cells in an earlier analysis.

From germline, CDR1 is SGHDN and CDR2 FVKESK. Deletions cut 0 bases from V and 4 bases from J, with 13 bases between. The CDR3 has 15 amino acids. Overall study findings and caveats: Later analysis reportedly placed an Asian-associated ancestry cluster below the roughly 640-donor mean in N-insertions. Sequencing had likely introduced a cluster of highly shared sequence variants as an artifact. A list of approximately 150 TCR beta chains associated with cytomegalovirus was given.

The chain joins TRBV14 to TRBJ2-7; the D is unclear. Sequenced sample: PBMCs. The receptor comes from a girl aged 2-15 years in good health and CMV-seronegative. The CDR3 nucleotides read TGTGCCAGCAGCCAAGATTACGCTAGGTTATACGAGCAGTACTTC. It translates to CASSQDYARLYEQYF.